The T cell receptor beta chain under discussion was sequenced for a study of shared clonotypes between healthy human individuals. CD45RO-negative CD8 cells positively selected for CCR7 made up the naive population, which excluded terminally differentiated effector memory CD45RA+ cells. Study-level results: It was expected that sequencing depth would affect clonotype sharing among donors. Naive subsets, compared against memory subsets, generally had larger estimated richness values.

The assay was immunoSEQ multiplex PCR, and TCRdb's table has in-frame clones only and misses some. In the table there are a few million clones, around 95% of which are singletons. Worth noting for this clone: The antigen remains unidentified.

This TCR came from a man aged 18-30 years in good health. Some clones in this sample may be carry-over from other donors' samples. Sequencing was carried out using naive CD8+ T cells from PBMCs.

CDR3 protein: CASSQEGTGVSYTF. The CDR3 nucleotides read TGCGCCAGCAGCCAAGAAGGGACAGGCGTCTCCTACACCTTC. The J gene is TRBJ1-2, the V gene TRBV4-1, with TRBD1 identical over 8 bases. The CDR3 totals 14 residues. Germline V gene lookup returns CDR1 MGHRA and CDR2 YSYEKL. The ends lost 0 bases at V and 10 bases at J; junction bases unmatched: 7.